What follows are 8 T cell receptor beta chains derived from one specimen sequenced in a study of cytomegalovirus exposure and HLA in healthy donors. The PCR ran on 60 Vbeta and 13 Jbeta primers. Data came from immunoSEQ multiplex PCR; TCRdb stores just in-frame clones and leaves some out. The table lists about 170,000 clones, more than 80% of them singletons. The specimen sequenced was PBMCs. Receptors originate from a woman aged 18-29 years in good health and CMV-seronegative.

This clone showed up just a few times. The chain has TRBV6-6 and TRBJ2-7; 11 bases align to TRBD2. Germline CDR1 MNHNY, CDR2 SVGAGI (reference sequence). The CDR3 is 14 amino acids. With 7 bases clipped from V and 6 bases from J, the junction kept 8 bases outside the gene matches. The CDR3 protein is CASNIAGGRSEQYF. The CDR3 DNA follows: TGTGCCAGCAACATAGCGGGAGGGAGGTCCGAGCAGTACTTC.

This sequence joins TRBV29-1 and TRBJ2-3; TRBD1 is a possible D gene (6 bases). CDR1 and CDR2 from the germline V gene are SQVTM and ANQGSEA. This CDR3 is 14 amino acids long. Deletions cut 6 bases from V and 6 bases from J, with 19 bases between. The CDR3 reads CSVSHRVNGDTQYF. CDR3 nucleotides: TGCAGCGTCTCCCACAGGGTGAACGGGGATACGCAGTATTTT.

The chain has TRBV4-3 and TRBJ2-2, with 10 nucleotides matching TRBD2. This CDR3 has 16 amino acids. The ends lost 4 bases at V and 1 base at J; junction bases unmatched: 3. Germline V CDR1 and CDR2: LGHNA, YSLEER. CDR3 bases: TGCGCCAGCAGCCCTCGGACTAGCGGGAACACCGGGGAGCTGTTTTTT. Translated, it gives CASSPRTSGNTGELFF.

The chain couples TRBV6-6 to TRBJ2-5; 13 positions agree with TRBD2. The V gene's germline CDR1 is MNHNY and CDR2 SVGAGI (reference sequence). The trim removed 6 bases at V and 5 bases at J, leaving 9 bases unmatched. The CDR3 runs 16 residues. Here the CDR3 reads CASSSVLAGGGETQYF. CDR3 DNA: TGTGCCAGCAGCTCAGTACTAGCGGGAGGGGGGGAGACCCAGTACTTC.

This rearrangement joins TRBV27 to TRBJ2-2, with D unclear. CDR1 and CDR2 (germline): MNHEY, SMNVEV (reference sequence). The CDR3 loop spans 13 amino acids. Trimming cost V 4 bases and J 4 bases, with 7 bases left between them. The CDR3 coding sequence is TGTGCCAGCAGTTCCCGGAGCACCGGGGAGCTGTTTTTT. Its protein is CASSSRSTGELFF.

V is TRBV9 and J is TRBJ2-2, with 11 bases aligning to TRBD2. Germline trimming cut 4 bases from V and 6 bases from J; bases unmatched to any gene: 8. This CDR3 is 16 amino acids long. Germline CDR1 SGDLS, CDR2 YYNGEE. CDR3 sequence: CASSSTSGSAPGELFF. The CDR3 bases are TGTGCCAGCAGCTCTACTAGCGGGAGCGCGCCCGGGGAGCTGTTTTTT.

The chain links TRBV5-1 to TRBJ2-1, with D maybe TRBD1 (5 bases). Germline CDR1 is SGHRS and CDR2 is YFSETQ. The CDR3 has 16 amino acids. Deletions cut 0 bases from V and 4 bases from J, with 14 bases between. CDR3 coding DNA: TGCGCCAGCAGCTTGGGGTGGGGCGGAAGATACAATGAGCAGTTCTTC. Its protein product is CASSLGWGGRYNEQFF.

J is TRBJ2-1 and V is TRBV2; D possibly corresponds to TRBD1 (5 bases). Trimming shortened V by 1 base and J by 4 bases, and 11 bases separated the two germline ends. The germline gives CDR1 SNHLY, CDR2 FYNNEI. CDR3 length: 15 residues. This chain's CDR3 is CASSEVQGLYNEQFF. In DNA, the CDR3 is TGTGCCAGCAGTGAAGTCCAGGGCCTATACAATGAGCAGTTCTTC.